The 22 T cell receptor beta chains below come from one sample, sequenced in a study of OX40 agonist ivuxolimab in advanced cancers. Profiling relied on immunoSEQ multiplex PCR, and the TCRdb table lists in-frame clones only, not all of them. Of some 60,000 clones detected, about 83% appear once; the ten largest clones hold about 4.8%. Material: CD4+ or CD8+ T cells sorted from blood, obtained in a trial of the OX40 agonist ivuxolimab. The receptors originated from an adult with an advanced solid tumor such as melanoma, head and neck, liver or kidney cancer.

This clone was detected a few times. The V and J genes are TRBV4-2 and TRBJ2-7; D call uncertain. The CDR3 has 14 residues. Germline V gives CDR1 LGHNA, CDR2 YNFKEQ. Between the trimmed V and J ends, which lost 0 bases and 3 bases, there was a span of 9 bases. CDR3 residues: CASSQDLLVYEQYF. The CDR3 DNA sequence: TGTGCCAGCAGCCAAGATCTGCTGGTCTACGAGCAGTACTTC.

The chain combines TRBV6-1 with TRBJ2-7; 7 bases line up with TRBD1. CDR3 length: 14 residues. J was trimmed by 0 bases and V by 4 bases; bases with no gene match: 3. The germline gives CDR1 MNHNS, CDR2 SASEGT. The CDR3 DNA is TGTGCCAGCAGTGGCAGGGGGAACTCCTACGAGCAGTACTTC. This sequence encodes CASSGRGNSYEQYF.

The rearrangement links TRBV10-3 to TRBJ1-5; weak D call: TRBD1 (5 bases). The CDR3 covers 16 residues. V lost 2 bases, J lost 0 bases, and 11 bases lay in between. Per the germline V gene, CDR1 is ENHRY and CDR2 is SYGVKD. CDR3 DNA sequence: TGTGCCATCAGTGAGGATGAGGGGTTTAGCAATCAGCCCCAGCATTTT. It encodes CAISEDEGFSNQPQHF.

The rearrangement uses TRBV5-6 and TRBJ2-2; D call uncertain. Germline V lookup: CDR1 SGHDT, CDR2 YYEEEE. V was shortened by 5 bases and J by 1 base, with 9 bases between the two germline ends. The CDR3 consists of 14 residues. For the CDR3, the DNA is TGTGCCAGCAGAAAGTGGGGGAACACCGGGGAGCTGTTTTTT. The encoded protein is CASRKWGNTGELFF.

The chain has TRBV2 and TRBJ1-5; perhaps TRBD1 as D (5 bases). The CDR3 runs 15 residues. Germline-derived CDR1 and CDR2 are SNHLY and FYNNEI. V shed 6 bases and J shed 4 bases, with 16 bases lying between them. The CDR3 DNA sequence: TGTGCCAGCAGCCCCCGGCCCGGGGCGAATCAGCCCCAGCATTTT. This gives the protein CASSPRPGANQPQHF.

The chain combines TRBV9 with TRBJ2-1; TRBD2 aligns across 7 bases. Germline V gene data show CDR1 as SGDLS and CDR2 as YYNGEE. The CDR3 consists of 16 residues. V shed 2 bases and J 2 bases; nucleotides not matched to a gene: 7. Here the CDR3 DNA reads TGTGCCAGCAGCGTGCAGGGAACTAGCGCCTACAATGAGCAGTTCTTC. Translated: CASSVQGTSAYNEQFF.

The V gene is TRBV30, the J gene TRBJ2-5, with TRBD1 matching over 8 bases. J lost 13 bases, V lost 0 bases, and 4 bases had no gene match. The CDR3 is 11 amino acids. Germline V gene lookup returns CDR1 GTSNPN and CDR2 SVGIG (reference sequence). Here the CDR3 DNA reads TGTGCCTGGAGTGTCGGGACAGGCCGGTACTTC. Protein: CAWSVGTGRYF.

The chain recombines TRBV2 with TRBJ2-2; 8 bases map to TRBD2. Trimming cost V 7 bases and J 1 base; bases outside gene matches: 8. Per germline, CDR1 SNHLY and CDR2 FYNNEI. This CDR3 is 16 amino acids long. The CDR3 sequence is CASTPGGARNTGELFF. The DNA for the CDR3 is TGTGCCAGCACCCCGGGGGGGGCGCGGAACACCGGGGAGCTGTTTTTT. Full variable domain (outside the CDR3, taken from reference TRBV2 and TRBJ2-2): EPEVTQTPSHQVTQMGQEVILRCVPISNHLYFYWYRQILGQKVEFLVSFYNNEISEKSEIFDDQFSVERPDGSNFTLKIRSTKLEDSAMYFCASTPGGARNTGELFFGEGSRLTVL.

The chain combines TRBV5-8 with TRBJ2-3; D may correspond to TRBD1 or TRBD2 (5 bases each). Between the trimmed V and J ends, which lost 4 bases and 3 bases, there was a span of 12 bases. The germline gives CDR1 SGHTS, CDR2 YDEGEE. CDR3 length: 14 residues. The CDR3 coding sequence is TGTGCCAGCAGCCGGGGACGGAGGACAGATACGCAGTATTTT. Translating it yields CASSRGRRTDTQYF.

This sequence joins TRBV27 and TRBJ2-7; 7 bases fit TRBD1. Per germline, CDR1 MNHEY and CDR2 SMNVEV (reference sequence). Trimming at V came to 4 bases and at J to 1 base, leaving 7 bases not matched to a gene. The CDR3 covers 15 residues. The CDR3 bases are TGTGCCAGCAGTTCCCAGGGGGTGGGGTCCTACGAGCAGTACTTC. It translates to CASSSQGVGSYEQYF.

The table lists this clone with a few counts. J is TRBJ2-1 and V is TRBV27, with 7 bases fitting TRBD1. After removal of 5 bases from V and 3 bases from J, the junction contained 7 bases not matched to a gene. The CDR3 spans 15 residues. Germline V gives CDR1 MNHEY, CDR2 SMNVEV (reference sequence). The CDR3 protein is CASSQRGRIYNEQFF. CDR3 coding DNA: TGTGCCAGCAGTCAAAGGGGGCGCATCTACAATGAGCAGTTCTTC.

The V call is TRBV5-1, the J call TRBJ2-5, with TRBD2 matching over 9 bases. The CDR3 spans 17 residues. Germline CDR1 SGHRS, CDR2 YFSETQ. V shed 4 bases, J shed 5 bases, and the junction held 15 bases outside the gene matches. The CDR3 loop reads CASSRLGIAGDGETQYF. DNA of the CDR3: TGCGCCAGCAGCCGCCTTGGTATAGCGGGAGACGGGGAGACCCAGTACTTC. The full variable domain, completed using reference TRBV5-1 and TRBJ2-5, is KAGVTQTPRYLIKTRGQQVTLSCSPISGHRSVSWYQQTPGQGLQFLFEYFSETQRNKGNFPGRFSGRQFSNSRSEMNVSTLELGDSALYLCASSRLGIAGDGETQYFGPGTRLLVL.

CDR3 sequence reads: CASSLGLAGDTGELFF. CDR3 sequence (DNA): TGCGCCAGCAGCCTAGGACTAGCGGGAGACACCGGGGAGCTGTTTTTT. The V and J genes are TRBV5-1 and TRBJ2-2; 13 nucleotides match TRBD2. The germline gives CDR1 SGHRS, CDR2 YFSETQ. Trimming took 4 bases from V and 3 from J; bases not matched to a gene: 3. The CDR3 covers 16 residues.

This sequence joins TRBV7-8 and TRBJ2-6; 8 bases are a match to TRBD2. J gave up 1 base and V 7 bases, and 12 bases lay outside the gene matches. The CDR3 is made up of 18 amino acids. In germline, CDR1 is SGHVS, CDR2 FQNEAQ. DNA of the CDR3: TGTGCCAGCACCCTACAACCCCGGGGGGGTTCTGGGGCCAACGTCCTGACTTTC. It specifies CASTLQPRGGSGANVLTF.

The gene calls are TRBV5-1 and TRBJ1-4; D is perhaps TRBD1 (6 bases). Trimming left V 4 bases short and J 5 bases short, with 15 bases between. CDR3 size: 15 residues. The germline CDR1 and CDR2 sequences are SGHRS and YFSETQ. CDR3 residues: CASSLGTNSNEKLFF. The DNA for the CDR3 is TGCGCCAGCAGCCTGGGGACAAACTCGAATGAAAAACTGTTTTTT.

The chain couples TRBV28 to TRBJ2-3; a weak D match, TRBD2 (5 bases). The V end was cut by 4 bases, the J end by 0 bases, with 11 bases between. CDR1 and CDR2 (germline): MDHEN, SYDVKM. This CDR3 region has 15 residues. CDR3 coding DNA: TGTGCCAGCAGTTCCCCCAGCGGAAGCACAGATACGCAGTATTTT. Protein: CASSSPSGSTDTQYF.

The genes are TRBV6-1 and TRBJ2-5, with TRBD1 as a possible D gene (6 bases). From germline, CDR1 is MNHNS and CDR2 SASEGT. Between the trimmed V and J ends, which lost 6 bases and 2 bases, there was a span of 13 bases. This CDR3 comprises 14 residues. CDR3 sequence (DNA): TGTGCCAGCAGAACCACAGGGTTTCAAGAGACCCAGTACTTC. It encodes CASRTTGFQETQYF.

The chain combines TRBV9 with TRBJ2-7, with 10 bases matching TRBD2. The germline gives CDR1 SGDLS, CDR2 YYNGEE. V was pared by 2 bases and J by 5 bases, with 13 bases of the junction left unmatched. The CDR3 totals 17 residues. CDR3 DNA sequence: TGTGCCAGCAGCGTGGGGGTGAGTCTAGCGGGAGACAACGAGCAGTACTTC. It is translated as CASSVGVSLAGDNEQYF.

The J gene is TRBJ1-1, the V gene TRBV2, with D uncertain. The CDR3 length is 16 residues. Deletions cut 2 bases from V and 4 bases from J, with 17 bases between. Germline CDR1 and CDR2: SNHLY and FYNNEI. The CDR3 is CASSERGVEFRTEAFF. CDR3 in DNA: TGTGCCAGCAGTGAACGGGGTGTGGAGTTTCGCACTGAAGCTTTCTTT.

The genes are TRBV9 and TRBJ2-3; tentative D call: TRBD1 (6 bases). V shed 4 bases and J shed 2 bases, with 14 bases lying between them. Germline values: CDR1 SGDLS, CDR2 YYNGEE. CDR3 size: 15 residues. CDR3: CASSPRQAITDTQYF. Written as DNA, the CDR3 is TGTGCCAGCAGCCCGCGACAGGCAATCACAGATACGCAGTATTTT.

The gene calls are TRBV9 and TRBJ1-6; the match to TRBD1 covers 9 bases. Germline trimming cut 0 bases from V and 13 bases from J; bases unmatched to any gene: 8. This CDR3 region has 15 residues. The germline V gene has CDR1 SGDLS and CDR2 YYNGEE. The CDR3 sequence: CASSVDGQGLSPLHF. The CDR3, as DNA: TGTGCCAGCAGCGTAGACGGACAGGGGTTATCGCCCCTCCACTTT.

The gene calls are TRBV11-2 and TRBJ2-7; weak D call: TRBD2 (6 bases). Trimming left V 4 bases short and J 4 bases short, with 8 bases between. The length of the CDR3 is 12 residues. Germline V lookup: CDR1 SGHAT, CDR2 FQNNGV. For the CDR3, the DNA is TGTGCCAGCAGCTCGGGGGAATACGAGCAGTACTTC. Translated: CASSSGEYEQYF. The full variable domain, with the rest looked up from reference TRBV11-2 and TRBJ2-7, is EAGVAQSPRYKIIEKRQSVAFWCNPISGHATLYWYQQILGQGPKLLIQFQNNGVVDDSQLPKDRFSAERLKGVDSTLKIQPAKLEDSAVYLCASSSGEYEQYFGPGTRLTVT.